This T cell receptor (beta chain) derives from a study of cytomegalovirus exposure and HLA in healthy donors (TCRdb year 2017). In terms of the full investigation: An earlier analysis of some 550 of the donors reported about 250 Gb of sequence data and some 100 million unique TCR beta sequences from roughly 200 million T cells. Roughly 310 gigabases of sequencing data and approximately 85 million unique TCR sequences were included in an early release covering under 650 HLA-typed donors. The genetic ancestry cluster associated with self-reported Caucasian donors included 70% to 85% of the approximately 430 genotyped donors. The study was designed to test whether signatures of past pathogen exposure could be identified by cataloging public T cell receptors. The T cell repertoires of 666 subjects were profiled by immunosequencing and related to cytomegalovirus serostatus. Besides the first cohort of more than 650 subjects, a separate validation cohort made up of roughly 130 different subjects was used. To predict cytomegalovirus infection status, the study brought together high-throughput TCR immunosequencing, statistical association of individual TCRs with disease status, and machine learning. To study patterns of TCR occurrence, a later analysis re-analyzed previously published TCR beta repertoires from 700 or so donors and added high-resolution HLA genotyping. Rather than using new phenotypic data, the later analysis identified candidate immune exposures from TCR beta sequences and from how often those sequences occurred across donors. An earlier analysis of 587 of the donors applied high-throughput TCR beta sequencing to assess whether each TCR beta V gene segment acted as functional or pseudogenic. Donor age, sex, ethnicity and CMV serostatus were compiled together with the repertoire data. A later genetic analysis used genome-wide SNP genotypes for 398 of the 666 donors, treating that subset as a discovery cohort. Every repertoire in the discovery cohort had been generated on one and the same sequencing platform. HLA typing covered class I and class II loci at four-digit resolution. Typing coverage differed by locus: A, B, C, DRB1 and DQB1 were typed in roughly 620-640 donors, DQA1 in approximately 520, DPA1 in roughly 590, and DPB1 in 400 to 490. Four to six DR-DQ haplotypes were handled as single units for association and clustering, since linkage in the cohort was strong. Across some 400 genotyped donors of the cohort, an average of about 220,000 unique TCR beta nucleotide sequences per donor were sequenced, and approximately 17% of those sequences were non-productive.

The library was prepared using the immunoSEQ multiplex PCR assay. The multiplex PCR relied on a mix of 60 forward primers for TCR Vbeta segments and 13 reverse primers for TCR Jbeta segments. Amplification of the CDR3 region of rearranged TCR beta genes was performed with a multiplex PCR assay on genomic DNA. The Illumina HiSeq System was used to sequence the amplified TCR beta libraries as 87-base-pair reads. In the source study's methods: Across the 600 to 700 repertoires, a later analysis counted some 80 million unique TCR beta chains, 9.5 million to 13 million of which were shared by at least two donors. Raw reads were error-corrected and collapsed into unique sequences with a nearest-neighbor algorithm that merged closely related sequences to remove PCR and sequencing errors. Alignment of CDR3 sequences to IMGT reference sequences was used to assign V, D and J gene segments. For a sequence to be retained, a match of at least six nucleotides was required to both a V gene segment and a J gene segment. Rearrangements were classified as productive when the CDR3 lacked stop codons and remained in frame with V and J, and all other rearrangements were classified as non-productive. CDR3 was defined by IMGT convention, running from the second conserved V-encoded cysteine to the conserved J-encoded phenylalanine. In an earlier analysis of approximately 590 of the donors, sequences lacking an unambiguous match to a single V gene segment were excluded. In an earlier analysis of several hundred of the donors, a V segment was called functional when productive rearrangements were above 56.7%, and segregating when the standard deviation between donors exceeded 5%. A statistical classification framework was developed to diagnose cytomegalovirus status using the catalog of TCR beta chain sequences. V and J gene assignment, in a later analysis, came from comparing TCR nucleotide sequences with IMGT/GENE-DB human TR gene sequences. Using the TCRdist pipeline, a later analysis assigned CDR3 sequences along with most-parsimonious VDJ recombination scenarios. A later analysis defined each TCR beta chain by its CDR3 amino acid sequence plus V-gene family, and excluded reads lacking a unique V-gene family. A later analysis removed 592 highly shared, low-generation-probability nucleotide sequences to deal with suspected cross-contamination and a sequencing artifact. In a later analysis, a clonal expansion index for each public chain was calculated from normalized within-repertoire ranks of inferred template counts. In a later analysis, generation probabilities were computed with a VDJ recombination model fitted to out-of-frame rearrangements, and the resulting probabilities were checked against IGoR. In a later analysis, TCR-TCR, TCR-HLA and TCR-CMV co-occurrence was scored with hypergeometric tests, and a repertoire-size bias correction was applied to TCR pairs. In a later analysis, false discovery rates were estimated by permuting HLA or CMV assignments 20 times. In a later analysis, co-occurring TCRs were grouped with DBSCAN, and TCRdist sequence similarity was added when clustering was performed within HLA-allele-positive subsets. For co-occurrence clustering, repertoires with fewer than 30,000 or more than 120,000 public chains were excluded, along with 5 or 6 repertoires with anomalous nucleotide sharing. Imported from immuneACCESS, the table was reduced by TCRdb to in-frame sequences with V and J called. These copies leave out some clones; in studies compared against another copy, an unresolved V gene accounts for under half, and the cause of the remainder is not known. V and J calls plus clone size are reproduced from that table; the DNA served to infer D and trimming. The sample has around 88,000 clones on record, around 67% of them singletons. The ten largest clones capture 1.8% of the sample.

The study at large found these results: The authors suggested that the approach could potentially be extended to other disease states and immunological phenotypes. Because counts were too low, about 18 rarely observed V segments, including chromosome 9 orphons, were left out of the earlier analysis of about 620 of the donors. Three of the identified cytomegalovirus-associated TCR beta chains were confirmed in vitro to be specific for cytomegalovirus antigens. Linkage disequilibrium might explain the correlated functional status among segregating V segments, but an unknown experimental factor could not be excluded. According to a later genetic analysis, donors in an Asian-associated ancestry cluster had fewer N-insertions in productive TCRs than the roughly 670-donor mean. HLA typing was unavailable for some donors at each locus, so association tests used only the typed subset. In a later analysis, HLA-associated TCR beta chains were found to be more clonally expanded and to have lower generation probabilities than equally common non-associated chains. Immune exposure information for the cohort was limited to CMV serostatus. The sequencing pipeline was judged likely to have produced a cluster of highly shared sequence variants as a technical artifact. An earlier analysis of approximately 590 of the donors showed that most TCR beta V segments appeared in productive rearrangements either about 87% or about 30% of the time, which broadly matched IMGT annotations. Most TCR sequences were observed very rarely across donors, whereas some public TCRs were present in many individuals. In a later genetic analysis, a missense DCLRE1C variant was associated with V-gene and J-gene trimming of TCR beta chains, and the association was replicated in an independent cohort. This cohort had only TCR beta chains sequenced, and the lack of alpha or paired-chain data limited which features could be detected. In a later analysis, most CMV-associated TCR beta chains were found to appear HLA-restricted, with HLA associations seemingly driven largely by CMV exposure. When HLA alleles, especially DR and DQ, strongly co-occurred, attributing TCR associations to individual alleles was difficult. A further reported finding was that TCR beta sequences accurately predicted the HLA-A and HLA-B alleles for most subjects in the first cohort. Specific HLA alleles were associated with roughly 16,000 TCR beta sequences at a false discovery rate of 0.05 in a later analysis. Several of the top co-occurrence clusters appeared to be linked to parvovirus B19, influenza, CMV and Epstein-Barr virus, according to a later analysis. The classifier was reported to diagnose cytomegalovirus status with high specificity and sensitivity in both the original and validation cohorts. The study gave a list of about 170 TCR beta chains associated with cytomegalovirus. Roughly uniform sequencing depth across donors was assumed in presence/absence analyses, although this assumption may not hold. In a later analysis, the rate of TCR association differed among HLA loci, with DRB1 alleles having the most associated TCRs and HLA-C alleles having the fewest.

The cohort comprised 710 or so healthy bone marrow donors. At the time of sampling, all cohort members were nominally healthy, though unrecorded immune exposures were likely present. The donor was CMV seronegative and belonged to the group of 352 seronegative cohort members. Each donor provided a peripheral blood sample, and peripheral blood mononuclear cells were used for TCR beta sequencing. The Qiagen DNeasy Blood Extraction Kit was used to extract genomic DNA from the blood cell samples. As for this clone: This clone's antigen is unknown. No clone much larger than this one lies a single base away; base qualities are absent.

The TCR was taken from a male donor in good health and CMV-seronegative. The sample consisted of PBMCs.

The base sequence is TGTGCCAGTAGTAGAGGCGGGACCTACGAGCAGTACTTC. Translated, this gives CASSRGGTYEQYF. The sequence is built from TRBV19 and TRBJ2-5, with TRBD2 perhaps the D gene, on 6 matching bases. The J call may be mistaken, given a closer DNA end match to TRBJ2-7. From a lookup of the germline V gene (reference sequence), CDR1 and CDR2 are LNHDA and SQIVND. From the cysteine through the phenylalanine, the CDR3 covers 13 amino acids. Just the 39-base CDR3 DNA is kept, in frame starting at base 1.